This T cell receptor beta chain was captured in a study of vaccination effects on CD4 cells after COVID-19. As for this clone: Its cognate antigen is unknown.

Data came from immunoSEQ multiplex PCR; TCRdb stores just in-frame clones and leaves some out. The table shows about 53,000 clones, with 60% to 85% occurring only once. J gave up 3 bases and V 0 bases, and 4 bases lay outside the gene matches. The CDR3 has 16 amino acids. Looked up from germline, CDR1 is LNHNV and CDR2 is YYDKDF (reference sequence). The culture ran for 10 days before CD4+ T cells were isolated. The chain employs TRBV15 and TRBJ1-4, with 7 bases lining up with TRBD1. This TCR derives from a human donor who received a COVID-19 vaccine. The sample in question was CD4+ T cells from PBMCs cultured without peptide, obtained before COVID-19 vaccination. The CDR3 DNA reads TGTGCCACCAGCAGAGACGGACAGGCACCTAATGAAAAACTGTTTTTT. Translating gives CATSRDGQAPNEKLFF.